The 2 T cell receptor beta chains given below trace back to one sample, sequenced in a study of blood T cell repertoires in COVID-19 (dated by TCRdb to 2020 to 2022). Libraries were built with the immunoSEQ multiplex PCR assay. The clones in this table, taken by TCRdb from immuneACCESS, are in-frame only. Not every clone is retained; where verified, under half of the shortfall comes from an unresolved V gene, and the cause of the rest is unknown. This sample holds 250,000 to 300,000 clones; roughly nine tenths were observed only once. Less than 2% of the sample comes from the top ten. The sample comprised PBMCs or T cells enriched from blood (not recorded which). These TCRs come from a woman aged 55-69 years who had recovered from COVID-19.

The V call is TRBV3-1 (or the pseudogene TRBV3-2), the J call TRBJ1-1; no definite D call. Trimming took 3 bases from V and 4 from J, leaving 6 bases between them. Germline CDR1 and CDR2: LGHDT and YNNKEL (reference sequence). The CDR3 contains 12 residues. CDR3 nucleotide sequence: TGTGCCAGCAGCCATACGAGCACTGAAGCTTTCTTT. Translation gives CASSHTSTEAFF.

V gene TRBV7-6 combines with J gene TRBJ2-3; possibly TRBD2 for D (6 bases). Germline assignment: CDR1 SGHVS and CDR2 FNYEAQ. The CDR3 runs 13 residues. The V end lost 5 bases, the J end lost 4 bases, and 10 bases lay between the germline ends. The CDR3 nucleotides read TGTGCCAGCAGCCGGACTATCGCAGATACGCAGTATTTT. Amino acids: CASSRTIADTQYF.